The 27 T cell receptor beta chains below were found in one sample sequenced in a study of T cell repertoires in cytomegalovirus infection. TCRdb reanalysed the reads using MiXCR and keeps one entry per CDR3 protein. Of fewer than 400,000 distinct CDR3 sequences listed, over 15% are singletons. The specimen was PBMCs. These receptors came from a human donor in good health (CMV status not recorded). Some clones in this sample may be carry-over from other donors' samples.

This clonotype showed up just a few times. V usage is TRBV19 and J usage is TRBJ2-1; tentatively, D is TRBD2 (5 bases). The V end lost 0 bases, the J end lost 3 bases, and 12 bases lay between the germline ends. CDR3 length: 16 amino acids. Germline lookup yields CDR1 LNHDA and CDR2 SQIVND (reference sequence). DNA of the CDR3: TGTGCCAGTAGTATAGACCGGGAAGTCGTCTACAATGAGCAGTTCTTC. Residues: CASSIDREVVYNEQFF.

This chain connects TRBV4-3 to TRBJ2-1, with TRBD2 identical over 9 bases. The CDR3 length is 16 residues. Germline trimming cut 6 bases from V and 4 bases from J; bases unmatched to any gene: 10. Germline CDR1 is LGHNA and CDR2 is YSLEER. CDR3 sequence (DNA): TGCGCCAGCAGTCCAGATCTTACTAGCGGGTACAATGAGCAGTTCTTC. Protein: CASSPDLTSGYNEQFF.

This clonotype was counted between two and nine times. The V call is TRBV4-1, the J call TRBJ2-1; the D call may be TRBD1 or TRBD2 (5 bases each). The CDR3 is made up of 16 amino acids. Germline CDR1 and CDR2: MGHRA and YSYEKL. Trimming took off 3 bases at V and 7 bases at J, with 19 bases between the two ends. The CDR3: CASSHNSASWGNEQFF. The CDR3 bases are TGCGCCAGCAGCCATAACTCAGCTAGTTGGGGGAATGAGCAGTTCTTC.

A few counts support this clonotype. The chain joins TRBV7-8 to TRBJ2-4; D is unresolved. The germline V gene has CDR1 SGHVS and CDR2 FQNEAQ. The V end was cut by 1 base, the J end by 0 bases, with 10 bases between. The CDR3 consists of 16 residues. The CDR3 DNA sequence: TGTGCCAGCAGCTTAGTTCCAGCTTTAGCCAAAAACATTCAGTACTTC. It yields the protein CASSLVPALAKNIQYF.

This clonotype was seen many times. V is TRBV7-8 and J is TRBJ1-2; 8 nucleotides agree with TRBD1. The CDR3 covers 14 residues. After removal of 6 bases from V and 8 bases from J, the junction contained 11 bases not matched to a gene. From germline, CDR1 is SGHVS and CDR2 FQNEAQ. This CDR3 reads CASSLNDRGMGYTF. The CDR3 DNA sequence: TGTGCCAGCAGTTTAAACGACAGGGGAATGGGCTACACCTTC.

This clonotype was counted ten times or more. The J gene is TRBJ1-1, the V gene TRBV12-3 or TRBV12-4; D is ambiguous. This CDR3 has 14 residues. V lost 4 bases to trimming and J lost 1 base, with 10 bases between them. In DNA, the CDR3 is TGTGCCAGCAGTTACTTCCAGGCGAACACTGAAGCTTTCTTT. This gives the protein CASSYFQANTEAFF.

Concerning this clonotype: Compared with germline, one end of the junction differs, possibly owing to a read error. The J gene is TRBJ1-6, the V gene TRBV2; no clear D gene. Germline CDR1 is SNHLY and CDR2 is FYNNEI. The length of the CDR3 is 15 residues. CDR3 protein: CASRDRRGYNSPLHF. In DNA, the CDR3 is TGTGCCAGCCGTGATAGACGGGGCTATAATTCACCCCTCCACTTT.

This clonotype was seen repeatedly, ten times or more. CDR3 nucleotides: TGTGCCAGCAGCCCGGGGACAAACTCCAATCAGCCCCAGCATTTT. Translation gives CASSPGTNSNQPQHF. The V call is TRBV7-2, the J call TRBJ1-5, with TRBD1 as a possible D gene (6 bases). With 5 bases removed from V and 3 bases from J, the gap between germline ends came to 14 bases. The CDR3 extends over 15 amino acids. Germline values: CDR1 SGHTA, CDR2 FQGNSA.

The V gene is TRBV7-1, the J gene TRBJ1-5, with D possibly being TRBD1 (6 bases). TRBV7-1 is filed as an ORF, its function uncertain. The CDR3 totals 14 residues. V was clipped by 3 bases and J by 3 bases, with 9 bases between them. DNA for the CDR3: TGTGCCAGCAGCTCGCAGGGGACCAATCAGCCCCAGCATTTT. Translating it yields CASSSQGTNQPQHF.

This clonotype was picked up many times. J is TRBJ2-1 and V is TRBV7-2; D might be TRBD1 (8 bases). The V gene lost 4 bases and the J gene lost 6 bases, with 16 bases spanning the gap. The CDR3 is 15 residues long. Germline V gene data show CDR1 as SGHTA and CDR2 as FQGNSA. CDR3 protein: CASSYRGGGLNEQFF. The CDR3 nucleotides are TGTGCCAGCAGCTACAGGGGGGGTGGGCTCAATGAGCAGTTCTTC.

This clonotype has just a few counts. V and J are TRBV7-9 and TRBJ2-5; a possible D gene is TRBD1 (5 bases). There are 15 residues in the CDR3. Deletions cut 5 bases from V and 1 base from J, with 14 bases between. Germline assignment: CDR1 SEHNR and CDR2 FQNEAQ (reference sequence). The CDR3: CASSRDSSLQETQYF. The CDR3 DNA is TGTGCCAGCAGCCGCGACAGCTCACTCCAAGAGACCCAGTACTTC.

In this sample, this clonotype turned up a few times. The J gene is TRBJ2-7, the V gene TRBV20-1, with D uncertain. The CDR3 runs 14 residues. V was pared by 5 bases and J by 2 bases, with 16 bases between. Germline assignment: CDR1 DFQATT and CDR2 SNEGSKA (reference sequence). CDR3 protein: CSAPRSGRTYEQYF. CDR3 DNA sequence: TGCAGTGCTCCTAGGTCCGGCAGAACCTACGAGCAGTACTTC.

This clonotype was detected many times. V gene TRBV29-1 combines with J gene TRBJ1-1, with TRBD1 matching over 7 bases. Germline V gives CDR1 SQVTM, CDR2 ANQGSEA. The CDR3 sequence is 12 residues long. After removal of 6 bases from V and 6 bases from J, the junction contained 7 bases not matched to a gene. The CDR3 sequence: CSVGTAKSEAFF. CDR3 DNA sequence: TGCAGCGTCGGGACAGCAAAATCTGAAGCTTTCTTT. Full variable domain (missing parts from reference TRBV29-1 and TRBJ1-1): SAVISQKPSRDICQRGTSLTIQCQVDSQVTMMFWYRQQPGQSLTLIATANQGSEATYESGFVIDKFPISRPNLTFSTLTVSNMSPEDSSIYLCSVGTAKSEAFFGQGTRLTVV.

The V gene is TRBV7-8, the J gene TRBJ2-1, with TRBD1 matching over 9 bases. CDR1 is SGHVS, CDR2 FQNEAQ, per germline. The CDR3 is 14 residues long. The V gene end was trimmed by 5 bases and the J gene end by 9 bases; junction bases not matched to a gene: 8. The CDR3 region is CASSHLTGGSEQFF. The CDR3 DNA is TGTGCCAGCAGCCACCTGACAGGGGGAAGTGAGCAGTTCTTC.

In its sample, this clonotype was seen a few times. The chain is built from TRBV10-3 and TRBJ1-4, with D perhaps TRBD1 (6 bases). The CDR3 has 14 residues. The V gene lost 4 bases and the J gene lost 8 bases, with 14 bases spanning the gap. From germline, CDR1 is ENHRY and CDR2 SYGVKD. CDR3 sequence reads: CAISANTGGEKLFF. In DNA form, the CDR3 reads TGTGCCATCAGTGCAAATACCGGGGGCGAAAAACTGTTTTTT.

The chain carries TRBV5-8 and TRBJ1-3; D not certain. The CDR3 has 15 residues. V was clipped by 1 base and J by 3 bases, with 11 bases between them. The germline gives CDR1 SGHTS, CDR2 YDEGEE. The CDR3 coding sequence is TGTGCCAGCAGCTTGAAGGCGGGAGGTGGAAACACCATATATTTT. It is translated as CASSLKAGGGNTIYF.

This clonotype was seen a few times. The chain is built from TRBV7-8 and TRBJ1-1; D is unresolved. The length of the CDR3 is 15 residues. Trimming cost V 5 bases and J 4 bases, with 17 bases left between them. CDR1 and CDR2 (germline): SGHVS, FQNEAQ. Written as DNA, the CDR3 is TGTGCCAGCAGCCCTGTGGTAGGTTTGGGCACTGAAGCTTTCTTT. This translates into CASSPVVGLGTEAFF.

This clonotype was seen many times. This chain connects TRBV7-2 to TRBJ2-1; D is possibly TRBD1 (8 bases). V lost 3 bases to trimming and J lost 12 bases, with 21 bases between them. The CDR3 covers 15 residues. Germline assignment: CDR1 SGHTA and CDR2 FQGNSA. The CDR3 sequence is CASSFYRGGQTAQFF. CDR3 DNA: TGTGCCAGCAGCTTTTACAGGGGGGGCCAAACGGCGCAGTTCTTC.

The chain links TRBV11-2 to TRBJ2-1; maybe TRBD1 (5 bases). This CDR3 is built from 14 residues. Looked up from germline, CDR1 is SGHAT and CDR2 is FQNNGV. Trimming pared 3 bases from V and 5 bases from J, leaving 11 bases between. CDR3 loop: CASSFRGRDNEQFF. The CDR3 DNA is TGTGCCAGCAGCTTTCGTGGCAGGGACAATGAGCAGTTCTTC.

This clonotype was counted ten times or more. This chain links TRBV7-6 with TRBJ1-2; 7 nucleotides line up with TRBD1. V lost 5 bases and J lost 4; bases outside the gene matches: 4. CDR1 and CDR2 from the germline V gene are SGHVS and FNYEAQ. This CDR3 region has 13 residues. The CDR3 is CASSGGTAYGYTF. The CDR3 DNA reads TGTGCCAGCAGCGGGGGGACAGCCTATGGCTACACCTTC.

The gene calls are TRBV20-1 and TRBJ2-5; D is possibly TRBD2 (6 bases). CDR1 is DFQATT and CDR2 is SNEGSKA in the germline V gene (reference sequence). The CDR3 is 12 residues long. The V end was cut by 6 bases, the J end by 5 bases, with 13 bases between. For the CDR3, the DNA is TGCAGTGCGGATAGGGAGGCCGAGACCCAGTACTTC. It yields the protein CSADREAETQYF.

This clonotype has just a few counts. The chain combines TRBV7-9 with TRBJ2-7; tentatively, D is TRBD1 or TRBD2 (6 bases each). CDR3 length: 13 residues. Trimming removed 11 bases at V and 2 bases at J, with 16 bases between. CDR1 and CDR2 from the germline V gene are SEHNR and FQNEAQ (reference sequence). In DNA form, the CDR3 reads TGTGCCTTAGGGGGAGGATCGACCTACGAGCAGTACTTC. It is translated as CALGGGSTYEQYF.

This chain joins TRBV12-3 or TRBV12-4 and TRBJ2-1; D is unclear. The CDR3 runs to 14 residues. Trimming cost V 1 base and J 8 bases, with 12 bases left between them. The chain's CDR3 is CASSLVGLVDEQFF. In DNA, the CDR3 is TGTGCCAGCAGTTTAGTCGGGCTAGTCGATGAGCAGTTCTTC.

This chain uses TRBV28 with TRBJ1-2; D gene uncertain. This CDR3 contains 15 residues. Germline V gives CDR1 MDHEN, CDR2 SYDVKM. V lost 5 bases and J 4 bases, leaving 17 bases between the germline ends. CDR3 amino acids: CASSINPPRSYGYTF. CDR3 coding DNA: TGTGCCAGCAGTATCAACCCCCCTCGATCCTATGGCTACACCTTC.

Many counts were recorded for this clonotype. The chain's CDR3 is CASSLDVNEQFF. The DNA for the CDR3 is TGTGCCAGCAGCTTAGACGTAAATGAGCAGTTCTTC. The chain carries TRBV7-2 and TRBJ2-1; D gene ambiguous. CDR1 and CDR2 (germline): SGHTA, FQGNSA. The CDR3 has 12 amino acids. V was pared by 1 base and J by 7 bases, with 5 bases between.

This clonotype was seen repeatedly, ten times or more. The V gene is TRBV7-2, the J gene TRBJ1-2; D is ambiguous. There are 8 residues in the CDR3. Trimming removed 9 bases from V and 8 bases from J, with 4 bases in between. Per the germline V gene, CDR1 is SGHTA and CDR2 is FQGNSA. The CDR3 sequence: CARLGYTF. Written as DNA, the CDR3 is TGTGCCAGACTCGGCTACACCTTC.

The V gene is TRBV6-5, the J gene TRBJ2-5; 8 bases are a match to TRBD2. The CDR3 length is 15 residues. Germline V CDR1 and CDR2: MNHEY, SVGAGI. The V segment lost 2 bases and the J segment 5 bases; nucleotides outside the gene matches: 7. CDR3 nucleotide sequence: TGTGCCAGCAGTTACCGGGGGGGTAGTGGGGAGACCCAGTACTTC. As protein: CASSYRGGSGETQYF.